This T cell receptor beta chain was recovered during a study of blood T cell repertoires in COVID-19. Study background: Acute and convalescent COVID-19 samples came from the United States, Italy and Spain.

In the original workflow: Amplification from reference gene primers served as the basis for estimated nucleated cell counts. Data came from immunoSEQ multiplex PCR; TCRdb stores just in-frame clones and leaves some out. V and J calls and clone size follow that table, whereas D and trimming were derived from the DNA. The sample includes 45,000 to 50,000 clones, 65% to 85% of them seen just once. Germline-derived CDR1 and CDR2 are SGHDT and YYEEEE. The CDR3 is made up of 16 amino acids. The V segment lost 0 bases and the J segment 4 bases; nucleotides outside the gene matches: 9. V usage is TRBV5-6 and J usage is TRBJ2-5, with 7 positions matching TRBD1. This receptor was identified in a man older than 75 in a cohort sampled during active COVID-19. Material for sequencing was peripheral blood. The CDR3, as DNA: TGTGCCAGCAGCTTGGAAGGGGGCAGGCTTACAGAGACCCAGTACTTC. Its protein is CASSLEGGRLTETQYF.